A selection of T cell receptor beta chains follows, all from one sample in a study of blood T cell repertoires in COVID-19. Sequenced by immunoSEQ multiplex PCR; TCRdb stores in-frame clones only, minus some. In the table there are about 150,000 clones, approximately 80% of which are singletons. What was sequenced was peripheral blood. All receptors come from a man in his sixties with acute or convalescent COVID-19. Each CDR3 is given with its conserved first and last residue. A D gene is named only where the DNA matches it firmly. Expanded clones get a size class; other rows say once, few or many, or leave the size out.

clone size | D gene | J gene | V gene | CDR3 DNA | CDR3 protein
. | . | TRBJ1-1 | TRBV2 | TGTGCCAGCAGTAAAGGGGCAATTCGGGAAGCTTTCTTT | CASSKGAIREAFF
once | . | TRBJ1-3 | TRBV7-2 | TGTGCCAGCAGCTTAGTGAGAGGAGACACCATATATTTT | CASSLVRGDTIYF
. | . | TRBJ2-7 | TRBV6-2/TRBV6-3 | TGTGCCAGCGGTTCCCCGAGTAGGGGCGAGCAGTACTTC | CASGSPSRGEQYF
. | TRBD1 | TRBJ1-5 | TRBV7-2 | TGTGCCAGCAGCCGCGGGACAGGTAATCAGCCCCAGCATTTT | CASSRGTGNQPQHF
few | TRBD1 | TRBJ2-5 | TRBV7-2 | TGTGCCAGCAGCCCAACAGGGGTGGAGCGAGAGACCCAGTACTTC | CASSPTGVERETQYF
. | . | TRBJ1-5 | TRBV10-3 | TGTGCCATCAGTGAATTGGGGGGACTTGATCAGCCCCAGCATTTT | CAISELGGLDQPQHF
. | . | TRBJ2-6 | TRBV27 | TGTGCCAGCAAGGGGGCTGGGGCCAACGTCCTGACTTTC | CASKGAGANVLTF
. | TRBD1 | TRBJ2-5 | TRBV15 | TGTGCCACCAGCCCCAGGGACAGGCCATGGGGAGAGACCCAGTACTTC | CATSPRDRPWGETQYF
. | TRBD1 | TRBJ1-1 | TRBV19 | TGTGCCAGTAGTAGGGACAGGGCGAACACTGAAGCTTTCTTT | CASSRDRANTEAFF
. | TRBD1 | TRBJ2-5 | TRBV4-2 | TGTGCCAGCAGCCAAGGCGTGGGACAGGGGCCTCAAGAGACCCAGTACTTC | CASSQGVGQGPQETQYF
. | TRBD2 | TRBJ2-1 | TRBV27 | TGTGCCAGCAGAATATCGGGACTAACCTACAATGAGCAGTTCTTC | CASRISGLTYNEQFF
. | . | TRBJ1-4 | TRBV7-9 | TGTGCCAGCAGCCCTCACAGGGAAAAACTGTTTTTT | CASSPHREKLFF
. | . | TRBJ1-2 | TRBV28 | TGTGCCAGCACATCCGGGAAGTTTGGCTACACCTTC | CASTSGKFGYTF
. | . | TRBJ2-5 | TRBV19 | TGTGCCAGTAGTATTACGGGGGTGGGCCAAGAGACCCAGTACTTC | CASSITGVGQETQYF
. | . | TRBJ1-5 | TRBV12-3/TRBV12-4 | TGTGCCAGCAGTTTAGGAGGGTATCAGCCCCAGCATTTT | CASSLGGYQPQHF
. | TRBD1 | TRBJ2-5 | TRBV5-1 | TGCGCCAGCAGCTTGGGGCGCCGGGACAGGGGGGGCGAGACCCAGTACTTC | CASSLGRRDRGGETQYF
. | . | TRBJ2-7 | TRBV3-1/TRBV3-2 | TGTGCCAGCAGCCAATCCCTTTACGAGCAGTACTTC | CASSQSLYEQYF
. | . | TRBJ2-6 | TRBV7-2 | TGTGCCAGCAGCCGTCGGGACTCTGGGGCCAACGTCCTGACTTTC | CASSRRDSGANVLTF
. | . | TRBJ1-4 | TRBV19 | TGTGCCAGTAATCCAGGGGTAGGCGAAAAACTGTTTTTT | CASNPGVGEKLFF
. | . | TRBJ1-2 | TRBV5-1 | TGCGCCAGCAGCTCGGGTCTAAGGGGCTACACCTTC | CASSSGLRGYTF
few | . | TRBJ2-7 | TRBV19 | TGTGCCAGTAGTAGAGGACAGCAGGGCTACGAGCAGTACTTC | CASSRGQQGYEQYF
. | . | TRBJ2-3 | TRBV5-1 | TGCGCCAGCAGCCCACCCGCGGAGGGCACAGATACGCAGTATTTT | CASSPPAEGTDTQYF
. | . | TRBJ2-1 | TRBV28 | TGTGCCAGCAGCGAAACTAGAGTGCATCAGTTCTTC | CASSETRVHQFF
. | . | TRBJ1-1 | TRBV19 | TGTGCCAGTAGTGTCCTTGGGGAGTACACTGAAGCTTTCTTT | CASSVLGEYTEAFF